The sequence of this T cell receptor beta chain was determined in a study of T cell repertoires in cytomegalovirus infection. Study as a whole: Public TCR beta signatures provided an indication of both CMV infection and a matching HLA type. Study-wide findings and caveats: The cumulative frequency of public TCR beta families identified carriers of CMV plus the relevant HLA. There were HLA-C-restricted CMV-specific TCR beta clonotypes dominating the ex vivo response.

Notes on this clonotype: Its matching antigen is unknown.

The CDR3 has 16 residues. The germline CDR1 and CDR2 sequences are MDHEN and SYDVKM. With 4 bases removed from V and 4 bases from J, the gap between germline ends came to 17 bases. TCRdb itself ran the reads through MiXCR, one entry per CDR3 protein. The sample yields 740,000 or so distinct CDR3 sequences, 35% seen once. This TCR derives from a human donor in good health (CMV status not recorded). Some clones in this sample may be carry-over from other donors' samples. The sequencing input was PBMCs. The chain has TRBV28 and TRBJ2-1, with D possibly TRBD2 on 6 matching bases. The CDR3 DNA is TGTGCCAGCAGTTCCGAGCGGGCCCCTCGGTACAATGAGCAGTTCTTC. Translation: CASSSERAPRYNEQFF.